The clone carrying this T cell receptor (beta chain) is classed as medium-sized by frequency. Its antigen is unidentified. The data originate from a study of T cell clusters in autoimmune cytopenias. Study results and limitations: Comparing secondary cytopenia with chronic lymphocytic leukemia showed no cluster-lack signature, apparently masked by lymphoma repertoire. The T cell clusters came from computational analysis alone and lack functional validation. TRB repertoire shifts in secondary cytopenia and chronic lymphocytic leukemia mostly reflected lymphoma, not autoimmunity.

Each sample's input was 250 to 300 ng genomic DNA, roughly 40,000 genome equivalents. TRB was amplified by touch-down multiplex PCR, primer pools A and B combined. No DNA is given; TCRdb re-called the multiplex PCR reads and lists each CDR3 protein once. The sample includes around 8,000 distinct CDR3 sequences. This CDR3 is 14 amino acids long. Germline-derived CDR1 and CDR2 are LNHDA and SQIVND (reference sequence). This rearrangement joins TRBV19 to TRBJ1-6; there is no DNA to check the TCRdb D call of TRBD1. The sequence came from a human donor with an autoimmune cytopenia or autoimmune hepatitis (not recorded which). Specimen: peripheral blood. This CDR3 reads CASRPTGGYSPLHF.